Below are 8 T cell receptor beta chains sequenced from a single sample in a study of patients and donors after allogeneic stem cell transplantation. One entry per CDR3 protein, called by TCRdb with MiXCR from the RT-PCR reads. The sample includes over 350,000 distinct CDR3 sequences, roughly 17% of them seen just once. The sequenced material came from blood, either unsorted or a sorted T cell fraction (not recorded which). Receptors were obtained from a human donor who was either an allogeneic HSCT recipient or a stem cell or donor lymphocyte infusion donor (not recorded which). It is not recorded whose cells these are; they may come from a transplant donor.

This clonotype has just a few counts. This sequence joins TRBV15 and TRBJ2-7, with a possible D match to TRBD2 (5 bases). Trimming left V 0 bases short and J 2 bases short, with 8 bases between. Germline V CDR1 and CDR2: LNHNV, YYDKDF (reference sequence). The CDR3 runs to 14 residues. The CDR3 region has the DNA TGTGCCACCAGCAGAGATGGCGGGCCCTACGAGCAGTACTTC. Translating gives CATSRDGGPYEQYF.

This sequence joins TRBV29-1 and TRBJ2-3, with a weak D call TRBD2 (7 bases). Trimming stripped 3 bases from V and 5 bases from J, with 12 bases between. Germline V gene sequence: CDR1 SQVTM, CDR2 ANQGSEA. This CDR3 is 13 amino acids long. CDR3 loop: CSVEGGPKDTQYF. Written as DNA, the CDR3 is TGCAGCGTTGAGGGGGGGCCCAAAGATACGCAGTATTTT.

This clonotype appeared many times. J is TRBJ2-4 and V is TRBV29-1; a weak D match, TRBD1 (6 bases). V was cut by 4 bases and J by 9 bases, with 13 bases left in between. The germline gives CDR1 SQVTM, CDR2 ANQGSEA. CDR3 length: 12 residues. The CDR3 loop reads CSVGWTQGIQYF. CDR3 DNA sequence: TGCAGCGTTGGATGGACACAGGGCATTCAGTACTTC.

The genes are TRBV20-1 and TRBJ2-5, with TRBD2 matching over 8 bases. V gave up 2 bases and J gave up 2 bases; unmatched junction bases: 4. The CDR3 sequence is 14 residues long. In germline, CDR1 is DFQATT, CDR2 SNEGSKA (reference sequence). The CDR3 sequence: CSARLAGTQETQYF. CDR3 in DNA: TGCAGTGCTAGACTAGCGGGTACTCAAGAGACCCAGTACTTC.

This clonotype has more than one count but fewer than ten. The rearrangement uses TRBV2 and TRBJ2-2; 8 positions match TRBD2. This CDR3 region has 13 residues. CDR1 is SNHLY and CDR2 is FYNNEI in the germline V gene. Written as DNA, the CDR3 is TGTATTGAGCGGGAGAGAAACACCGGGGAGCTGTTTTTT. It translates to CIERERNTGELFF.

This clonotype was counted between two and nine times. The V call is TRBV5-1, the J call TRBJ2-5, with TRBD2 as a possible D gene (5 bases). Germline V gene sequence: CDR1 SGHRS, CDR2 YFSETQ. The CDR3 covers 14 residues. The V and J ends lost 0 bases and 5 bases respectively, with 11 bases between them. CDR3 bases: TGCGCCAGCAGCTTGGGGCGGGCCGGCGAGACCCAGTACTTC. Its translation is CASSLGRAGETQYF.

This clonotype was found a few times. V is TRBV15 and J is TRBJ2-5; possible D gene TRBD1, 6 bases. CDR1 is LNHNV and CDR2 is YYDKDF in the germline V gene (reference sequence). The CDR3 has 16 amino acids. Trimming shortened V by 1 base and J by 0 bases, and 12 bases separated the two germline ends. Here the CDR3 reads CATSRGQTGNQETQYF. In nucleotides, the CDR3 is TGTGCCACCAGCAGAGGTCAAACAGGGAACCAAGAGACCCAGTACTTC.

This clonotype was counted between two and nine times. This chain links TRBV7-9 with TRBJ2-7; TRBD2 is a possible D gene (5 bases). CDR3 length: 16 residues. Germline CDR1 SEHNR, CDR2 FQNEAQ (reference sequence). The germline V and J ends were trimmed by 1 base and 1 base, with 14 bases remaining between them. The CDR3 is CASSLGTAGLSYEQYF. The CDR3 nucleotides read TGTGCCAGCAGCTTAGGGACGGCAGGACTTTCCTACGAGCAGTACTTC.